This T cell receptor beta chain was found in a study of T cell responses to AZD1222 COVID-19 vaccine (dated by TCRdb to the early 2020s). About the full investigation: AZD1222 recipients given second doses at about 4 weeks or at about 12 weeks were pooled, since spike-specific TCR depth and breadth were not found to differ between the two schedules. TCR sequencing was performed for more than 230 trial participants, of whom about 200 were given two doses of AZD1222 and some 26 were given two doses of MenACWY control vaccine. Trial participants were enrolled into age subgroups of 18-55, 56-69 and 70-plus years, which contained roughly 140, 27 and 60 TCR-sequenced participants, respectively. The research as a whole found: Reportedly, close to half of the unique spike-specific TCRs recognized epitopes lying outside the regions that are mutated in the B.1.351 and B.1.1.7 variants. Because no day 14 peak-response samples were available, repertoires were characterized only after the peak T cell response. Participants were mostly white British, with more females than males. The authors suggested clonal diversity may have been underestimated. Conclusions about previously exposed vaccinees are limited because only six or seven AZD1222 recipients were SARS-CoV-2 seropositive at baseline. After two AZD1222 doses, spike-specific TCR breadth and depth were significantly higher than at day 0 and than in MenACWY recipients. In the small 56-69-year group, the increase in depth fell short of significance, most likely because of low power. CD4 TCRs associated with the vaccine covered the entire spike protein, and the dominant responses were in regions 160-218 and 743-854.

The CDR3 regions of human TCRbeta chains were subjected to immunosequencing. The authors' analysis ran thus. Repertoire TCRs were matched against a reference library of SARS-CoV-2-specific TCRs generated with the MIRA antigen-specificity platform. Breadth meant the fraction of unique TCRs that were SARS-CoV-2-associated, whereas depth meant the fraction of total T cells that were SARS-CoV-2-associated. Using the MIRA data, each spike-specific TCR was mapped to the spike region that the TCR reacts to and placed in a CD4 or CD8 class. Log10-transformed breadth and depth values were compared by one-way ANOVA with Sidak's multiple comparisons tests. TCRdb took this table from immuneACCESS and kept in-frame rearrangements with V and J called. Such tables lack part of the clones; where checked against another copy, unresolved V genes explain under half of the gap, and the rest is unexplained. V, J and clone size were drawn from that table, and D and trimming were deduced from the DNA. This sample holds 100,000 to 150,000 clones; 87% were observed only once. The top ten clones comprise about 9.4% of the sample.

At the junction V is shortened by 5 bases and J by 4 bases, with 14 bases in between. As encoded in the germline V gene (reference sequence), CDR1 is SEHNR while CDR2 is FQNEAQ. CDR3 length: 14 amino acids, cysteine to phenylalanine. Here the CDR3 DNA is all that survives: 42 bases in frame from base 1. The sample's time point, from its label and the paper: baseline before first vaccination. Samples from vaccinated people were obtained from the UK trials COV001 and COV002, which included a single-blind randomized controlled phase 2/3 trial of AZD1222 (ChAdOx1 nCoV-19) in healthy adults. For TCRbeta chain sequencing, PBMC samples were collected from trial participants at day 0 and at day 28 after the second dose. As for this clone: Its antigen has not been determined. Base qualities are missing; no much larger clone stands one base away.

The sequencing here drew on peripheral blood, taken on day 0 of AZD1222 vaccination. This receptor chain uses TRBV7-9 and TRBJ1-2, with TRBD1 tentatively as D gene (5 bases match). The receptor comes from an adult in good health. The CDR3 here reads CASSPGRGTYGYTF. The DNA sequence is as follows: TGTGCCAGCAGCCCCGGTAGGGGTACCTATGGCTACACCTTC.